The clone carrying this T cell receptor (beta chain) was observed at least ten times. The antigen is not known. TCR alpha and beta CDR3 regions were amplified from RNA using iRepertoire nested multiplex PCR. Input was roughly 100-450 ng of tissue mRNA or PBMC total RNA. TCRdb itself ran the multiplex PCR reads through MiXCR, one entry per CDR3 protein. The sample gives approximately 120,000 distinct CDR3 sequences, about 25% of which show up once; under 45% is in the top ten. The data are from a study of glioma-infiltrating T cells. Study results and caveats: Only very few CDR3 sequences appeared in both tissue and blood. Gliomas, especially low-grade, showed above-expected tissue-blood divergence; non-neoplastic patients showed below.

This CDR3 region has 14 residues. The germline V gene encodes CDR1 KGHSH and CDR2 LQKENI. V was cut by 3 bases and J by 2 bases, with 10 bases left in between. What was sequenced was glioma tissue, nonneoplastic brain tissue, or PBMCs (not recorded which). The genes are TRBV18 and TRBJ1-2; a weak D match, TRBD1 (5 bases). This clonotype was obtained from a human donor with low-grade glioma or glioblastoma, undergoing nonglioma brain surgery, or in good health (not recorded which). CDR3 residues: CASSPQGQNYGYTF. In DNA, the CDR3 is TGTGCCAGCTCACCCCAGGGCCAGAACTATGGCTACACCTTC. Combining the CDR3 with reference TRBV18 and TRBJ1-2 gives the whole variable domain NAGVMQNPRHLVRRRGQEARLRCSPMKGHSHVYWYRQLPEEGLKFMVYLQKENIIDESGMPKERFSAEFPKEGPSILRIQQVVRGDSAAYFCASSPQGQNYGYTFGSGTRLTVV.